This note documents a single T cell receptor beta chain sequence. Naive CD8 isolation took CD45RO-negative cells positively selected for CCR7 and excluded terminally differentiated effector memory CD45RA+ cells. Donors were Caucasian adults residing in Nashville, Tennessee, USA. The sample originates from a study of shared clonotypes between healthy human individuals. Measured with immunoSEQ multiplex PCR; TCRdb has only the in-frame clones, and not every one. The sample holds 660,000 or so clones, 90% to 97% seen once. The V gene's germline CDR1 is MGHRA and CDR2 YSYEKL. Trimming removed 1 base at V and 6 bases at J, with 10 bases between. The CDR3 runs to 13 residues.

The V and J genes are TRBV4-1 and TRBJ2-7; D ambiguous. The TCR sequence derives from a woman aged 25 to 39 in good health. Sequenced input: naive CD8+ T cells sorted from blood. CDR3 loop: CASSQGFWGEQYF. In DNA form, the CDR3 reads TGCGCCAGCAGCCAAGGCTTCTGGGGCGAGCAGTACTTC.